What follows are 20 T cell receptor beta chains derived from one specimen sequenced in a study of cytomegalovirus exposure and HLA in healthy donors. This PCR relied on a set of 60 Vbeta primers and 13 Jbeta primers. The assay was immunoSEQ multiplex PCR, and TCRdb's table has in-frame clones only and misses some. The table shows 130,000 or so clones, with nearly 80% occurring only once. The source material was PBMCs. The source is a male donor in good health and CMV-seronegative.

The CDR3 DNA sequence: TGTGCCAGCTCCCCCCCGGTAGCACTACAAGAGACCCAGTACTTC. Its translation is CASSPPVALQETQYF. The rearrangement uses TRBV18 and TRBJ2-5; unclear D gene. Deletions cut 6 bases from V and 2 bases from J, with 16 bases between. Germline V gene lookup returns CDR1 KGHSH and CDR2 LQKENI. CDR3 length: 15 residues. Full variable domain (rest looked up from reference TRBV18 and TRBJ2-5): NAGVMQNPRHLVRRRGQEARLRCSPMKGHSHVYWYRQLPEEGLKFMVYLQKENIIDESGMPKERFSAEFPKEGPSILRIQQVVRGDSAAYFCASSPPVALQETQYFGPGTRLLVL.

V usage is TRBV5-6 and J usage is TRBJ2-2, with a weak D call TRBD1 (6 bases). Germline V CDR1 and CDR2: SGHDT, YYEEEE. V was shortened by 4 bases and J by 6 bases, with 19 bases between the two germline ends. This CDR3 region has 16 residues. The CDR3 is CASSPTGQLGAGELFF. The CDR3 region has the DNA TGTGCCAGCAGCCCGACCGGACAGTTGGGAGCCGGGGAGCTGTTTTTT.

The chain uses TRBV27 and TRBJ2-5, with TRBD1 matching over 9 bases. The trim removed 4 bases at V and 4 bases at J, leaving 4 bases unmatched. In germline, CDR1 is MNHEY, CDR2 SMNVEV (reference sequence). CDR3 size: 14 residues. The CDR3 sequence is CASSSLTGGETQYF. The DNA for the CDR3 is TGTGCCAGCAGTTCCCTGACAGGGGGAGAGACCCAGTACTTC.

The rearrangement joins TRBV5-1 to TRBJ2-5, with 7 bases fitting TRBD2. The J call is uncertain, as TRBJ2-7 better fits the DNA end. The CDR3 is 14 amino acids. Germline V gives CDR1 SGHRS, CDR2 YFSETQ. Written as DNA, the CDR3 is TGCGCCAGCCGGGGGAGGGCAGAAGGCTACGAGCAGTACTTC. It yields the protein CASRGRAEGYEQYF.

The CDR3 DNA follows: TGTGCCAGCAGCGTAGCTAATAAGGGAGTAGGCGCAGGCGGGGAGCTGTTTTTT. Amino acid sequence: CASSVANKGVGAGGELFF. This chain connects TRBV9 to TRBJ2-2; possible D gene TRBD2, 5 bases. The CDR3 is 18 residues long. Trimming shortened V by 0 bases and J by 7 bases, and 22 bases separated the two germline ends. Germline CDR1 reads SGDLS; CDR2 reads YYNGEE. Together with reference TRBV9 and TRBJ2-2, the CDR3 gives the full variable domain: DSGVTQTPKHLITATGQRVTLRCSPRSGDLSVYWYQQSLDQGLQFLIQYYNGEERAKGNILERFSAQQFPDLHSELNLSSLELGDSALYFCASSVANKGVGAGGELFFGEGSRLTVL.

The V and J genes are TRBV5-1 and TRBJ2-5; D may be TRBD2 (6 bases). Trimming removed 0 bases from V and 5 bases from J, with 11 bases in between. Germline V gene lookup returns CDR1 SGHRS and CDR2 YFSETQ. The CDR3 extends over 14 amino acids. DNA for the CDR3: TGCGCCAGCAGCTTGGGGGGGGAAGGGGAGACCCAGTACTTC. Its translation: CASSLGGEGETQYF.

This clone has a handful of counts. The chain combines TRBV11-2 with TRBJ1-6, with D unclear. CDR3 length: 14 residues. Germline values: CDR1 SGHAT, CDR2 FQNNGV. Trimming took 5 bases from V and 10 from J, leaving 15 bases between them. The CDR3 DNA sequence: TGTGCCAGCAGCCAAGGCCTGGGCCCCTCACCCCTCCACTTT. Residues: CASSQGLGPSPLHF.

The V and J genes are TRBV7-2 and TRBJ2-3, with D perhaps matching TRBD2 (6 bases). V shed 5 bases and J shed 6 bases, with 9 bases lying between them. The CDR3 extends over 12 amino acids. CDR1 and CDR2 from the germline V gene are SGHTA and FQGNSA. CDR3 DNA: TGTGCCAGCAGCGGTGGGGGGGATACGCAGTATTTT. Protein sequence: CASSGGGDTQYF.

The rearrangement joins TRBV5-6 to TRBJ2-7; 10 bases align to TRBD1. This CDR3 has 13 residues. V gave up 4 bases and J gave up 6 bases; unmatched junction bases: 4. In germline, CDR1 is SGHDT, CDR2 YYEEEE. Written as DNA, the CDR3 is TGTGCCAGCAGCGCGGACAGGGGGTCCGAGCAGTACTTC. Translation gives CASSADRGSEQYF.

The chain carries TRBV9 and TRBJ2-3, with 8 bases that match TRBD2. The CDR3 totals 17 residues. Germline V gene data show CDR1 as SGDLS and CDR2 as YYNGEE. J was trimmed by 2 bases and V by 1 base; bases with no gene match: 9. The CDR3 DNA is TGTGCCAGCAGCGTACGAAAGGGAGCGGGGGACACAGATACGCAGTATTTT. Its protein product is CASSVRKGAGDTDTQYF.

The table lists this clone with a count of one. V usage is TRBV4-1 and J usage is TRBJ2-7; 9 bases fit TRBD2. The CDR3 sequence is 17 residues long. Trimming cost V 1 base and J 2 bases; bases outside gene matches: 9. Looked up from germline, CDR1 is MGHRA and CDR2 is YSYEKL. The CDR3, as DNA: TGCGCCAGCAGCCAAGGTGAGCTAGCGGGGAACCCCTACGAGCAGTACTTC. Translation gives CASSQGELAGNPYEQYF.

This clone was counted only a few times. The chain employs TRBV7-9 and TRBJ1-1; a possible D gene is TRBD1 (6 bases). V was clipped by 3 bases and J by 5 bases, with 7 bases between them. The germline V gene has CDR1 SEHNR and CDR2 FQNEAQ (reference sequence). This CDR3 region has 12 residues. DNA for the CDR3: TGTGCCAGCAGCTTTACAGGGACTGAAGCTTTCTTT. This sequence encodes CASSFTGTEAFF.

The chain carries TRBV30 and TRBJ2-3, with a possible D match to TRBD1 (6 bases). The CDR3 extends over 13 amino acids. Germline V lookup: CDR1 GTSNPN, CDR2 SVGIG (reference sequence). Trimming took off 2 bases at V and 4 bases at J, with 10 bases between the two ends. DNA of the CDR3: TGTGCCTGGAGTAGGGACATGGCAGATACGCAGTATTTT. Translation gives CAWSRDMADTQYF.

The chain carries TRBV19 and TRBJ1-1; D unclear. The germline gives CDR1 LNHDA, CDR2 SQIVND (reference sequence). There are 13 residues in the CDR3. The V and J ends lost 10 bases and 5 bases respectively, with 17 bases between them. The CDR3 is CAIKGAGGTEAFF. The CDR3 nucleotides read TGTGCCATTAAGGGAGCAGGAGGGACTGAAGCTTTCTTT.

This clone was observed a single time. The chain is built from TRBV5-4 and TRBJ2-7, with TRBD2 matching over 12 bases. The junction had 5 bases not matched to a gene; V was cut back by 5 bases and J by 2 bases. Germline CDR1 is SGHNT and CDR2 is YYREEE (reference sequence). The CDR3 extends over 15 amino acids. The CDR3 is CASSRRLAGAYEQYF. CDR3 in DNA: TGTGCCAGCAGTCGCAGACTAGCGGGGGCCTACGAGCAGTACTTC.

The V call is TRBV5-4, the J call TRBJ1-1; the D gene is possibly TRBD1 (6 bases). CDR1 is SGHNT and CDR2 is YYREEE in the germline V gene (reference sequence). The V end was cut by 0 bases, the J end by 0 bases, with 9 bases between. The CDR3 runs 15 residues. DNA of the CDR3: TGTGCCAGCAGCTTGGGGACAGTCATGAACACTGAAGCTTTCTTT. As protein: CASSLGTVMNTEAFF.

V usage is TRBV11-2 and J usage is TRBJ2-3, with unresolved D. The CDR3 spans 12 residues. Germline V gene lookup returns CDR1 SGHAT and CDR2 FQNNGV. V lost 1 base and J 5 bases, leaving 4 bases between the germline ends. Here the CDR3 DNA reads TGTGCCAGCAGCTTAGCTTTAGATACGCAGTATTTT. Its translation: CASSLALDTQYF.

The rearrangement joins TRBV6-5 to TRBJ2-3; tentatively, D is TRBD1 (6 bases). Germline lookup yields CDR1 MNHEY and CDR2 SVGAGI. The CDR3 is made up of 15 amino acids. The V gene lost 2 bases and the J gene lost 5 bases, with 14 bases spanning the gap. CDR3 coding DNA: TGTGCCAGCAGTTACCTATTGGGGGCGGGAGATACGCAGTATTTT. Protein product: CASSYLLGAGDTQYF.

This clone turned up a few times. The rearrangement links TRBV18 to TRBJ1-1; D unresolved. The CDR3 sequence is 12 residues long. V was pared by 1 base and J by 7 bases, with 7 bases between. The germline V gene encodes CDR1 KGHSH and CDR2 LQKENI. The CDR3 loop is CASSPLPGEAFF. The CDR3 DNA reads TGTGCCAGCTCACCACTTCCGGGTGAAGCTTTCTTT.

Comments on this clone: The junction departs from the called germline gene at one end, perhaps through a read error. The chain joins TRBV7-7 to TRBJ1-1, with D possibly TRBD1 on 5 matching bases. This CDR3 has 13 residues. Germline CDR1 and CDR2: SSHAT and FNYEAQ (reference sequence). The CDR3 bases are TGTGCTAGCAGCCAAGACAGGAACACTGAAGCTTTCTTT. It specifies CASSQDRNTEAFF.